This T cell receptor (beta chain) was recovered during a study of blood T cell repertoires in COVID-19. Overall study context: Acute and convalescent COVID-19 specimens originated in the United States, Italy and Spain.

Measured with immunoSEQ multiplex PCR; TCRdb has only the in-frame clones, and not every one. The sample consists of hundreds of thousands of clones, under 85% of them appearing once. Trimming cost V 5 bases and J 0 bases, with 16 bases left between them. The CDR3 is 16 amino acids. Per the germline V gene, CDR1 is SGHRS and CDR2 is YFSETQ. Sample: peripheral blood. The source is a woman aged 30 to 39 with COVID-19, enrolled during active disease. The V gene is TRBV5-1, the J gene TRBJ2-3, with D possibly being TRBD2 (6 bases). CDR3 loop: CASSYTGRGSTDTQYF. The CDR3 nucleotides are TGCGCCAGCAGTTATACAGGCCGGGGGAGCACAGATACGCAGTATTTT.